A single sample is the source of the 19 T cell receptor beta chains below, sequenced in a study of blood T cell repertoires in COVID-19. This table comes from immunoSEQ multiplex PCR, and its TCRdb copy is limited to in-frame clones, with some not included. Of around 310,000 clones listed, 90% are singletons. Sequenced material: peripheral blood. All receptors derive from a woman between 40 and 50 years old with COVID-19, enrolled during active disease.

The J gene is TRBJ1-1, the V gene TRBV30; D possibly corresponds to TRBD1 (6 bases). Trimming cost V 2 bases and J 2 bases, with 18 bases left between them. Looked up from germline, CDR1 is GTSNPN and CDR2 is SVGIG (reference sequence). The CDR3 totals 16 residues. CDR3 DNA sequence: TGTGCCTGGAGTTCCCAAATTTCAGGGGTTAACACTGAAGCTTTCTTT. This codes for CAWSSQISGVNTEAFF.

The gene calls are TRBV30 and TRBJ2-2, with D possibly being TRBD2 (5 bases). Trimming took off 0 bases at V and 7 bases at J, with 15 bases between the two ends. This CDR3 is 15 amino acids long. Per the germline V gene, CDR1 is GTSNPN and CDR2 is SVGIG (reference sequence). CDR3: CAWSVLGDLVGELFF. The CDR3 region has the DNA TGTGCCTGGAGTGTACTAGGTGATCTTGTCGGGGAGCTGTTTTTT.

The V call is TRBV4-2, the J call TRBJ2-3; TRBD2 might be the D (7 bases). The CDR3 has 16 residues. V lost 0 bases, J lost 1 base, and 11 bases lay in between. Germline assignment: CDR1 LGHNA and CDR2 YNFKEQ. DNA for the CDR3: TGTGCCAGCAGCCAAGAGCAAGGGGGGGGCACAGATACGCAGTATTTT. Its translation: CASSQEQGGGTDTQYF.

The rearrangement uses TRBV2 and TRBJ1-4; 10 bases map to TRBD1. With V trimmed by 7 bases and J by 6 bases, 5 bases remained unmatched. The CDR3 totals 14 residues. The germline gives CDR1 SNHLY, CDR2 FYNNEI. The CDR3 coding sequence is TGTGCCAGCAATTACGGGACAGGGGATGAAAAACTGTTTTTT. It yields the protein CASNYGTGDEKLFF.

The chain is built from TRBV3-1 (or the pseudogene TRBV3-2) and TRBJ2-3, with D possibly matching TRBD1 (6 bases). The V end was cut by 0 bases, the J end by 2 bases, with 18 bases between. The CDR3 loop spans 18 amino acids. Germline CDR1 and CDR2: LGHDT and YNNKEL (reference sequence). The CDR3 nucleotides read TGTGCCAGCAGCCAAGATCGATTCGTGACAGGTGTCACAGATACGCAGTATTTT. It codes for CASSQDRFVTGVTDTQYF.

The V gene is TRBV10-1, the J gene TRBJ1-5; 8 bases fit TRBD1. This CDR3 has 17 amino acids. V trimming: 5 bases; J trimming: 1 base; junction bases outside the gene matches: 10. Per the germline V gene, CDR1 is WNHNN and CDR2 is SYGVQD (reference sequence). The CDR3 nucleotides read TGCGCCAGCAGTCACCCGGGAACAGGGGGGAGCAATCAGCCCCAGCATTTT. This sequence encodes CASSHPGTGGSNQPQHF.

The rearrangement uses TRBV28 and TRBJ2-3, with a weak D call TRBD1 (6 bases). With 10 bases removed from V and 2 bases from J, the gap between germline ends came to 13 bases. Germline CDR1 MDHEN, CDR2 SYDVKM. The length of the CDR3 is 13 residues. The DNA for the CDR3 is TGTGCCACCGTAGTGGGGGCCACAGATACGCAGTATTTT. Translating gives CATVVGATDTQYF. The whole variable domain, remainder taken from reference TRBV28 and TRBJ2-3, is DVKVTQSSRYLVKRTGEKVFLECVQDMDHENMFWYRQDPGLGLRLIYFSYDVKMKEKGDIPEGYSVSREKKERFSLILESASTNQTSMYLCATVVGATDTQYFGPGTRLTVL.

The chain recombines TRBV2 with TRBJ2-7; maybe TRBD1 (6 bases). The V and J ends lost 2 bases and 7 bases respectively, with 15 bases between them. The CDR3 contains 14 residues. Germline V CDR1 and CDR2: SNHLY, FYNNEI. CDR3 sequence (DNA): TGTGCCAGCAGTGAAACGAGGGTAACAGGGGAGCAGTACTTC. Its translation is CASSETRVTGEQYF. Drawing the rest from reference TRBV2 and TRBJ2-7, the complete variable domain is EPEVTQTPSHQVTQMGQEVILRCVPISNHLYFYWYRQILGQKVEFLVSFYNNEISEKSEIFDDQFSVERPDGSNFTLKIRSTKLEDSAMYFCASSETRVTGEQYFGPGTRLTVT.

V gene TRBV7-2 combines with J gene TRBJ1-3, with D tentatively TRBD1 (5 bases). From germline, CDR1 is SGHTA and CDR2 FQGNSA. This CDR3 comprises 16 residues. V lost 2 bases and J lost 0, with 11 bases in between. CDR3 bases: TGTGCCAGCAGCTTACGGGACGGGAGCTCTGGAAACACCATATATTTT. Its protein product is CASSLRDGSSGNTIYF.

V gene TRBV7-9 combines with J gene TRBJ2-1; 9 nucleotides match TRBD2. The trim removed 5 bases at V and 10 bases at J, leaving 9 bases unmatched. The CDR3 spans 14 residues. Per germline, CDR1 SEHNR and CDR2 FQNEAQ (reference sequence). In DNA form, the CDR3 reads TGTGCCAGCAGCCCCCGGACTAGCGTCGAGGAGCAGTTCTTC. It yields the protein CASSPRTSVEEQFF.

The rearrangement joins TRBV11-2 to TRBJ2-3; TRBD2 matches 10 bases. CDR1 and CDR2 from the germline V gene are SGHAT and FQNNGV. This CDR3 has 20 amino acids. With 0 bases clipped from V and 7 bases from J, the junction kept 19 bases outside the gene matches. CDR3 sequence reads: CASSLEGGSSGRVGENTQYF. For the CDR3, the DNA is TGTGCCAGCAGCTTAGAAGGCGGATCGAGCGGGAGGGTGGGCGAAAATACGCAGTATTTT.

The sample holds a few counts of this clone. The chain recombines TRBV2 with TRBJ1-5, with D hard to call. The CDR3 consists of 14 residues. Looked up from germline, CDR1 is SNHLY and CDR2 is FYNNEI. The ends were cut back, 4 bases at V and 1 base at J, with 8 bases in the middle. The CDR3 nucleotides read TGTGCCAGCAGTGTTGAAGCGAGCAATCAGCCCCAGCATTTT. It translates to CASSVEASNQPQHF. Filled out from reference TRBV2 and TRBJ1-5, the complete variable domain reads EPEVTQTPSHQVTQMGQEVILRCVPISNHLYFYWYRQILGQKVEFLVSFYNNEISEKSEIFDDQFSVERPDGSNFTLKIRSTKLEDSAMYFCASSVEASNQPQHFGDGTRLSIL.

The chain links TRBV27 to TRBJ1-4, with D maybe TRBD1 (6 bases). This CDR3 is 17 amino acids long. V was pared by 3 bases and J by 1 base, with 15 bases between. CDR1 is MNHEY, CDR2 SMNVEV, per germline (reference sequence). This CDR3 reads CASSFLSPTGTNEKLFF. The CDR3 region has the DNA TGTGCCAGCAGTTTCCTCTCTCCGACAGGAACTAATGAAAAACTGTTTTTT. Supplemented by reference TRBV27 and TRBJ1-4, the full variable domain reads EAQVTQNPRYLITVTGKKLTVTCSQNMNHEYMSWYRQDPGLGLRQIYYSMNVEVTDKGDVPEGYKVSRKEKRNFPLILESPSPNQTSLYFCASSFLSPTGTNEKLFFGSGTQLSVL.

This chain uses TRBV7-9 with TRBJ1-5, with D maybe TRBD1 (6 bases). Per germline, CDR1 SEHNR and CDR2 FQNEAQ (reference sequence). CDR3 length equals 15 residues. V shed 6 bases and J shed 2 bases, with 14 bases lying between them. This CDR3 is CASRAAGAGNQPQHF. Written as DNA, the CDR3 is TGTGCCAGCAGGGCTGCGGGGGCGGGCAATCAGCCCCAGCATTTT.

CDR3 nucleotide sequence: TGTGCCAGCAGTTTATCGGAGACTAGCGGGAGGTTCCATGAGCAGTTCTTC. Amino acids: CASSLSETSGRFHEQFF. This chain links TRBV27 with TRBJ2-1, with TRBD2 matching over 13 bases. Per the germline V gene, CDR1 is MNHEY and CDR2 is SMNVEV (reference sequence). The CDR3 runs to 17 residues. Trimming removed 0 bases from V and 8 bases from J; junction bases left unmatched: 7.

The V call is TRBV6-5, the J call TRBJ2-2; the D is unclear. The V gene's germline CDR1 is MNHEY and CDR2 SVGAGI. Trimming cost V 5 bases and J 1 base, with 11 bases left between them. The CDR3 sequence is 15 residues long. The CDR3 nucleotides are TGTGCCAGCAGTACCCTCCTGCGGAACACCGGGGAGCTGTTTTTT. This codes for CASSTLLRNTGELFF.

This clone showed up just once. The chain has TRBV6-2 or TRBV6-3 and TRBJ2-3, with TRBD2 identical over 9 bases. CDR1 is MNHEY, CDR2 SVGEGT, per germline. The CDR3 contains 16 residues. Germline trimming cut 6 bases from V and 1 base from J; bases unmatched to any gene: 8. The CDR3 nucleotides are TGTGCCAGCAGCACCTGGGGCGGGGGGGGCACAGATACGCAGTATTTT. The encoded protein is CASSTWGGGGTDTQYF.

This clone came up once. The chain carries TRBV18 and TRBJ1-4; 7 bases align to TRBD1. CDR1 and CDR2 from the germline V gene are KGHSH and LQKENI. The CDR3 totals 15 residues. Trimming took 2 bases from V and 1 from J; bases not matched to a gene: 1. CDR3 protein: CASSPNRGTNEKLFF. The CDR3 bases are TGTGCCAGCTCACCAAACAGGGGAACTAATGAAAAACTGTTTTTT.

The rearrangement joins TRBV9 to TRBJ2-2, with 9 positions matching TRBD1. The trim removed 0 bases at V and 5 bases at J, leaving 2 bases unmatched. The germline CDR1 and CDR2 sequences are SGDLS and YYNGEE. This CDR3 has 15 amino acids. The CDR3 loop reads CASSVGGTGTGELFF. The DNA for the CDR3 is TGTGCCAGCAGCGTAGGTGGGACAGGGACCGGGGAGCTGTTTTTT.